One sample yielded the 31 T cell receptor beta chains listed below, sequenced in a study of blood T cell repertoires in COVID-19. This table comes from immunoSEQ multiplex PCR, and its TCRdb copy is limited to in-frame clones, with some not included. This table holds about 98,000 clones, about nine tenths found once. The sample taken for sequencing was peripheral blood. These receptors came from a woman between 45 and 65 years old with COVID-19, enrolled during active disease.

The chain links TRBV6-8 to TRBJ2-3; 9 bases fit TRBD2. This CDR3 has 18 residues. CDR1 and CDR2 (germline): MNHGY, SAAAGT. The V segment lost 5 bases and the J segment 3 bases; nucleotides outside the gene matches: 15. CDR3 DNA sequence: TGTGCCAGCAGTGCCCTTGGTAGCGGGGGCCATTGTACAGATACGCAGTATTTT. Its translation: CASSALGSGGHCTDTQYF.

This chain links TRBV28 with TRBJ2-5; 11 bases agree with TRBD2. Germline V gives CDR1 MDHEN, CDR2 SYDVKM. The junction had 9 bases not matched to a gene; V was cut back by 8 bases and J by 1 base. The CDR3 loop spans 16 amino acids. The CDR3 loop reads CASFRASGGSQETQYF. The CDR3 bases are TGTGCCAGCTTTCGGGCTAGCGGGGGGAGCCAAGAGACCCAGTACTTC.

This clone was detected once. The rearrangement joins TRBV27 to TRBJ1-6; D is uncertain. This CDR3 comprises 15 residues. The germline V gene has CDR1 MNHEY and CDR2 SMNVEV (reference sequence). V lost 1 base, J lost 8 bases, and 12 bases lay in between. The CDR3 nucleotides read TGTGCCAGCAGTTTATTTGGGCCATGGGATTCACCCCTCCACTTT. Translation gives CASSLFGPWDSPLHF.

This sequence joins TRBV5-4 and TRBJ2-3, with TRBD2 matching 7 bases. V gave up 4 bases and J gave up 6 bases; unmatched junction bases: 14. Germline CDR1 reads SGHNT; CDR2 reads YYREEE (reference sequence). This CDR3 comprises 16 residues. CDR3 nucleotides: TGTGCCAGCAGCCCGGGGGGTGGGAGTCTTTGGGATACGCAGTATTTT. Protein sequence: CASSPGGGSLWDTQYF. Variable domain in full (rest from reference TRBV5-4 and TRBJ2-3): ETGVTQSPTHLIKTRGQQVTLRCSSQSGHNTVSWYQQALGQGPQFIFQYYREEENGRGNFPPRFSGLQFPNYSSELNVNALELDDSALYLCASSPGGGSLWDTQYFGPGTRLTVL.

V and J are TRBV10-2 and TRBJ1-2, with unresolved D. The CDR3 is made up of 13 amino acids. Per germline, CDR1 WSHSY and CDR2 SAAADI. Trimming shortened V by 0 bases and J by 8 bases, and 10 bases separated the two germline ends. The CDR3 spells CASSESYREGYTF. CDR3 bases: TGCGCCAGCAGTGAGTCGTATCGGGAGGGCTACACCTTC.

The V call is TRBV9, the J call TRBJ2-7; D is uncertain. Germline V gene sequence: CDR1 SGDLS, CDR2 YYNGEE. The V and J ends lost 0 bases and 0 bases respectively, with 10 bases between them. The CDR3 sequence is 15 residues long. CDR3 sequence (DNA): TGTGCCAGCAGCGTAGATGAGCGAAGCTCCTACGAGCAGTACTTC. This translates into CASSVDERSSYEQYF.

This clone was recorded only once. The J gene is TRBJ1-1, the V gene TRBV28; TRBD1 matches at 9 bases. The V gene end was trimmed by 7 bases and the J gene end by 5 bases; junction bases not matched to a gene: 8. The CDR3 spans 14 residues. Per germline, CDR1 MDHEN and CDR2 SYDVKM. The CDR3 DNA follows: TGTGCCAGCATATCCGGGACAGGGATAACTGAAGCTTTCTTT. This codes for CASISGTGITEAFF.

V is TRBV5-5 and J is TRBJ2-7; D is unresolved. V lost 2 bases, J lost 5 bases, and 11 bases lay in between. The CDR3 spans 13 residues. Germline loops: CDR1 SGHKS, CDR2 YYEKEE (reference sequence). This CDR3 is CASSLRGANEQYF. DNA of the CDR3: TGTGCCAGCAGCTTAAGAGGTGCCAACGAGCAGTACTTC.

To note about this clone: Germline is not matched at one junction end, which may reflect a read error. The V gene is TRBV19, the J gene TRBJ2-7; D possibly corresponds to TRBD2 (6 bases). The CDR3 length is 14 residues. Germline CDR1 LNHDA, CDR2 SQIVND (reference sequence). CDR3: CASRRDSTSFEQYF. CDR3 bases: TGTGCCAGTAGGAGGGACTCCACCTCCTTCGAGCAGTACTTC.

The J gene is TRBJ2-2, the V gene TRBV7-2; possible D gene TRBD2, 7 bases. V gave up 5 bases and J gave up 4 bases, with 20 bases separating them. Germline CDR1 is SGHTA and CDR2 is FQGNSA. The CDR3 loop spans 17 amino acids. This CDR3 is CASSRSMAGAGTGELFF. CDR3 coding DNA: TGTGCCAGCAGCCGCTCTATGGCGGGGGCGGGCACCGGGGAGCTGTTTTTT.

The chain links TRBV5-1 to TRBJ1-1, with D perhaps TRBD1 (5 bases). The CDR3 spans 13 residues. CDR1 is SGHRS, CDR2 YFSETQ, per germline. V lost 5 bases and J 1 base, leaving 9 bases between the germline ends. This chain's CDR3 is CASRRTPNTEAFF. The CDR3 bases are TGCGCCAGCAGGAGGACACCGAACACTGAAGCTTTCTTT.

This chain connects TRBV4-2 to TRBJ2-5; 10 nucleotides agree with TRBD2. This CDR3 is built from 15 residues. Germline V gene lookup returns CDR1 LGHNA and CDR2 YNFKEQ. V shed 5 bases and J 5 bases; nucleotides not matched to a gene: 8. The CDR3 sequence is CASSWGSGGAETQYF. CDR3 DNA: TGTGCCAGCAGCTGGGGAAGCGGGGGGGCCGAGACCCAGTACTTC.

This clone was picked up one time. The chain couples TRBV7-2 to TRBJ2-2; TRBD1 aligns across 7 bases. The CDR3 length is 16 residues. Germline-derived CDR1 and CDR2 are SGHTA and FQGNSA. V dropped 5 bases and J dropped 6; count of bases not matched to a gene: 12. The CDR3 protein is CASSTHRQGWSGELFF. The CDR3, as DNA: TGTGCCAGCAGCACCCATCGACAGGGTTGGTCCGGGGAGCTGTTTTTT. Full variable domain (outside the CDR3, taken from reference TRBV7-2 and TRBJ2-2): GAGVSQSPSNKVTEKGKDVELRCDPISGHTALYWYRQSLGQGLEFLIYFQGNSAPDKSGLPSDRFSAERTGGSVSTLTIQRTQQEDSAVYLCASSTHRQGWSGELFFGEGSRLTVL.

The chain employs TRBV2 and TRBJ2-1; 13 positions match TRBD2. The CDR3 contains 14 residues. Losses at the gene ends were 11 bases for V and 7 bases for J; bases not matched to a gene: 8. In germline, CDR1 is SNHLY, CDR2 FYNNEI. CDR3 nucleotide sequence: TGTGCCGGGGACGGGACTAGCGGGGTTAATGAGCAGTTCTTC. This codes for CAGDGTSGVNEQFF.

The CDR3 protein is CASSSPTVSYEQYF. CDR3 sequence (DNA): TGCGCCAGCAGCTCACCGACAGTCTCCTACGAGCAGTACTTC. The chain joins TRBV5-1 to TRBJ2-7, with D possibly TRBD1 on 5 matching bases. With 3 bases removed from V and 0 bases from J, the gap between germline ends came to 10 bases. The CDR3 spans 14 residues. Germline-derived CDR1 and CDR2 are SGHRS and YFSETQ.

This clone was picked up a small number of times. V is TRBV9 and J is TRBJ2-2, with D perhaps matching TRBD1 (7 bases). From germline, CDR1 is SGDLS and CDR2 YYNGEE. The CDR3 extends over 16 amino acids. V lost 4 bases and J lost 4, with 17 bases in between. The CDR3: CASSPGGRGATGELFF. In DNA form, the CDR3 reads TGTGCCAGCAGCCCAGGGGGGCGGGGCGCCACCGGGGAGCTGTTTTTT.

This clone has only one observation. The chain has TRBV9 and TRBJ2-1; D might be TRBD1 (6 bases). The V gene's germline CDR1 is SGDLS and CDR2 YYNGEE. This CDR3 spans 16 amino acids. Trimming removed 0 bases at V and 5 bases at J, with 15 bases between. The CDR3 nucleotides read TGTGCCAGCAGCGTAGCGGGGACACAGGAAAACAATGAGCAGTTCTTC. This codes for CASSVAGTQENNEQFF.

CDR3 loop: CASSLGTAKHYGYTF. The DNA of the CDR3 is TGTGCCAGCAGTTTAGGGACAGCGAAACACTATGGCTACACCTTC. V gene TRBV27 combines with J gene TRBJ1-2; 7 nucleotides agree with TRBD1. The germline V gene encodes CDR1 MNHEY and CDR2 SMNVEV (reference sequence). This CDR3 has 15 amino acids. Trimming took 2 bases from V and 3 from J; bases not matched to a gene: 6.

The V and J genes are TRBV9 and TRBJ2-1; TRBD2 matches 10 bases. From germline, CDR1 is SGDLS and CDR2 YYNGEE. V shed 1 base and J 4 bases; nucleotides not matched to a gene: 2. CDR3 length: 15 residues. CDR3 nucleotides: TGTGCCAGCAGCGTAACTAGCGGGGATTACAATGAGCAGTTCTTC. It is translated as CASSVTSGDYNEQFF.

This clone was picked up a small number of times. The chain uses TRBV2 and TRBJ1-5; perhaps TRBD1 as D (5 bases). With 6 bases removed from V and 1 base from J, the gap between germline ends came to 13 bases. Germline CDR1 is SNHLY and CDR2 is FYNNEI. The CDR3 loop spans 15 amino acids. The CDR3 DNA reads as TGTGCCAGCAGAGACGGGGGGATGAGCAATCAGCCCCAGCATTTT. It is translated as CASRDGGMSNQPQHF.

The chain couples TRBV7-9 to TRBJ1-5, with D perhaps TRBD1 (6 bases). CDR1 is SEHNR and CDR2 is FQNEAQ in the germline V gene (reference sequence). This CDR3 contains 16 residues. V lost 0 bases and J lost 5, with 14 bases in between. The CDR3: CASSLAGGLWDQPQHF. The CDR3, as DNA: TGTGCCAGCAGCTTAGCGGGGGGGCTGTGGGATCAGCCCCAGCATTTT.

The chain combines TRBV24-1 with TRBJ2-3; 13 positions match TRBD2. CDR1 and CDR2 (germline): KGHDR, SFDVKD. V lost 3 bases, J lost 5 bases, and 4 bases stayed unmatched. This CDR3 spans 16 amino acids. CDR3 sequence (DNA): TGTGCCACCAGTGATCTTGGACTAGCGGGGGAAGATACGCAGTATTTT. Amino acid sequence: CATSDLGLAGEDTQYF.

CDR3 DNA: TGTGCCAGTAGTATCGGGGACAGAGCCTACGAGCAGTACTTC. It specifies CASSIGDRAYEQYF. The gene calls are TRBV19 and TRBJ2-7, with 7 bases identical to TRBD1. Trimming cost V 3 bases and J 2 bases; bases outside gene matches: 4. The CDR3 has 14 residues. CDR1 LNHDA and CDR2 SQIVND come from the germline V gene (reference sequence).

This chain joins TRBV11-2 and TRBJ2-2, with 8 bases matching TRBD2. With V trimmed by 4 bases and J by 3 bases, 1 base remained unmatched. This CDR3 is built from 14 residues. CDR1 and CDR2 from the germline V gene are SGHAT and FQNNGV. The CDR3 protein is CASSSGGDTGELFF. DNA of the CDR3: TGTGCCAGCAGCTCCGGGGGGGACACCGGGGAGCTGTTTTTT.

The rearrangement uses TRBV3-1 (or the pseudogene TRBV3-2) and TRBJ1-3, with D perhaps TRBD1 (6 bases). Trimming cost V 3 bases and J 4 bases, with 10 bases left between them. The CDR3 is made up of 14 amino acids. Germline V lookup: CDR1 LGHDT, CDR2 YNNKEL (reference sequence). CDR3 DNA: TGTGCCAGCAGCCAGGGGACATTCGGAAACACCATATATTTT. This encodes CASSQGTFGNTIYF.

V is TRBV4-1 and J is TRBJ2-1; D perhaps matches TRBD1 (6 bases). This CDR3 has 13 amino acids. Germline values: CDR1 MGHRA, CDR2 YSYEKL. V dropped 8 bases and J dropped 6 bases, with 14 bases sitting between them. The CDR3: CASGKTGGNEQFF. For the CDR3, the DNA is TGCGCCAGCGGAAAGACAGGCGGCAATGAGCAGTTCTTC.

The chain uses TRBV7-3 and TRBJ2-3; tentative D call: TRBD2 (7 bases). CDR1 is SGHTA, CDR2 FQGTGA, per germline. The CDR3 consists of 17 residues. The V gene lost 4 bases and the J gene lost 2 bases, with 19 bases spanning the gap. The CDR3 region is CASSSMTRGGDTDTQYF. Here the CDR3 DNA reads TGTGCCAGCAGCTCAATGACTAGAGGGGGGGACACAGATACGCAGTATTTT.

This rearrangement joins TRBV19 to TRBJ2-1; weak D call: TRBD2 (5 bases). V was clipped by 8 bases and J by 9 bases, with 8 bases between them. CDR1 is LNHDA, CDR2 SQIVND, per germline (reference sequence). The CDR3 is 10 residues long. The CDR3 bases are TGTGCCAGTCGGGATGGTGAGCAGTTCTTC. Protein: CASRDGEQFF. Complete variable domain (other parts from reference TRBV19 and TRBJ2-1): DGGITQSPKYLFRKEGQNVTLSCEQNLNHDAMYWYRQDPGQGLRLIYYSQIVNDFQKGDIAEGYSVSREKKESFPLTVTSAQKNPTAFYLCASRDGEQFFGPGTRLTVL.

The V and J genes are TRBV9 and TRBJ2-1; the match to TRBD1 covers 8 bases. Germline trimming cut 3 bases from V and 3 bases from J; bases unmatched to any gene: 8. There are 16 residues in the CDR3. Per the germline V gene, CDR1 is SGDLS and CDR2 is YYNGEE. The CDR3 coding sequence is TGTGCCAGCAGCGATGAGACAGGGGCCCTCTACAATGAGCAGTTCTTC. It yields the protein CASSDETGALYNEQFF.

V gene TRBV30 combines with J gene TRBJ1-5; 8 nucleotides line up with TRBD1. There are 14 residues in the CDR3. Germline V lookup: CDR1 GTSNPN, CDR2 SVGIG (reference sequence). The J segment lost 15 bases and the V segment lost 3 bases, leaving 16 bases of the junction unmatched. In DNA form, the CDR3 reads TGTGCCTGGAGCTCGGGACAGGCGACGATGTCCCGGCATTTT. Amino acid sequence: CAWSSGQATMSRHF.

This clone came up a few times. This chain uses TRBV6-5 with TRBJ1-3, with D unresolved. Per germline, CDR1 MNHEY and CDR2 SVGAGI. V was pared by 8 bases and J by 0 bases, with 8 bases between. The length of the CDR3 is 13 residues. This chain's CDR3 is CASRGISGNTIYF. The CDR3 nucleotides are TGTGCCAGCCGAGGGATCTCTGGAAACACCATATATTTT.